These 5 T cell receptor beta chains came from one sample sequenced in a study of shared clonotypes between healthy human individuals. TCRdb's copy holds only in-frame clones and misses some; the assay was immunoSEQ multiplex PCR. The sample has 400,000 to 600,000 clones, over 75% seen once. Sample: PBMCs. The receptors derive from a woman aged 40 to 49 in good health. Some clones in this sample may be carry-over from other donors' samples.

This chain uses TRBV30 with TRBJ2-7; D is possibly TRBD1 (6 bases). The V end lost 3 bases, the J end lost 11 bases, and 14 bases lay between the germline ends. CDR1 and CDR2 from the germline V gene are GTSNPN and SVGIG (reference sequence). This CDR3 contains 11 residues. CDR3 sequence reads: CAWSLRDKEYF. The CDR3 coding sequence is TGTGCCTGGAGCCTCCGGGACAAGGAGTACTTC.

The CDR3 DNA reads as TGTGCCACCAGCAGAGTTAGCGGGAGGGTTAACACCGGGGAGCTGTTTTTT. The encoded protein is CATSRVSGRVNTGELFF. V is TRBV15 and J is TRBJ2-2; 11 bases fit TRBD2. Germline V CDR1 and CDR2: LNHNV, YYDKDF (reference sequence). There are 17 residues in the CDR3. After removal of 1 base from V and 2 bases from J, the junction contained 3 bases not matched to a gene. Full variable domain (missing parts from reference TRBV15 and TRBJ2-2): DAMVIQNPRYQVTQFGKPVTLSCSQTLNHNVMYWYQQKSSQAPKLLFHYYDKDFNNEADTPDNFQSRRPNTSFCFLDIRSPGLGDTAMYLCATSRVSGRVNTGELFFGEGSRLTVL.

The J gene is TRBJ1-2, the V gene TRBV5-1; tentatively, D is TRBD1 (5 bases). The germline gives CDR1 SGHRS, CDR2 YFSETQ. V lost 1 base to trimming and J lost 1 base, with 8 bases between them. The CDR3 consists of 14 residues. The CDR3 DNA follows: TGCGCCAGCAGCTTGACGGGGGTTAACTATGGCTACACCTTC. Encoded protein: CASSLTGVNYGYTF.

This chain connects TRBV5-1 to TRBJ2-5; the D gene is possibly TRBD1 (6 bases). The tail of the sequence fits TRBJ2-7 better, so the J call may be wrong. Germline V lookup: CDR1 SGHRS, CDR2 YFSETQ. This CDR3 has 16 amino acids. The chain's CDR3 is CASSSNAGTGSNEQYF. The CDR3 DNA follows: TGCGCCAGCAGCTCAAACGCGGGCACAGGGAGTAACGAGCAGTACTTC.

This sequence joins TRBV11-2 and TRBJ2-7; no definite D call. The CDR3 runs to 13 residues. V lost 6 bases, J lost 2 bases, and 11 bases lay in between. CDR1 and CDR2 (germline): SGHAT, FQNNGV. CDR3 in amino acids: CASRSTHTYEQYF. In DNA, the CDR3 is TGTGCCAGCAGATCCACTCATACCTACGAGCAGTACTTC. Using reference TRBV11-2 and TRBJ2-7 for the parts outside the CDR3, the full variable domain is EAGVAQSPRYKIIEKRQSVAFWCNPISGHATLYWYQQILGQGPKLLIQFQNNGVVDDSQLPKDRFSAERLKGVDSTLKIQPAKLEDSAVYLCASRSTHTYEQYFGPGTRLTVT.